This T cell receptor (beta chain) was captured in a study of cytomegalovirus exposure and HLA in healthy donors. Study details: An early release of data contained 70 million to 95 million unique TCRs, which came from HLA-typed donors. Broader study findings: Donors were assumed by presence/absence analyses to have roughly uniform sequencing depth. Rarity held for most TCR sequences, but there were some public TCRs that occurred in many donors. With later analysis, a missense DCLRE1C variant became linked to TCR beta V- and J-gene trimming.

The CDR3 length is 16 residues. J gave up 6 bases and V 3 bases, and 11 bases lay outside the gene matches. Germline V gene lookup returns CDR1 SGHAT and CDR2 FQNNGV. Worth noting for this clone: Its antigen is as yet unknown.

PCR primers comprised 60 Vbeta and 13 Jbeta primers. Generated by immunoSEQ multiplex PCR, the TCRdb table keeps only in-frame clones and is missing some. The sample gives over 150,000 clones, roughly 79% of which show up once; 1.3% is in the top ten. The clonotype comes from a woman aged 45 to 65 in good health and CMV-seronegative. V gene TRBV11-2 combines with J gene TRBJ2-4, with 7 bases matching TRBD2. Input material: PBMCs. The CDR3: CASSLASGGLGNIQYF. The CDR3 bases are TGTGCCAGCAGCTTGGCTAGCGGTGGTCTGGGAAACATTCAGTACTTC.